This T cell receptor beta chain was sequenced for a study of molecular identifiers for immune sequencing clone quantification. Study-wide context: Four of five splits of RNA from about 20,000 or 100,000 naive CD8 cells were sequenced in replicates.

Trimming cost V 1 base and J 0 bases, with 8 bases left between them. The CDR3 loop spans 14 amino acids. Germline assignment: CDR1 SGHDT and CDR2 YYEEEE. Sorted inputs of about 19,000 to 1,100,000 cells, with 10%, 30% or 50% RNA, yielded naive CD8 libraries. The authors gated naive CD8 T cells as CD8+CD4-CCR7+CD45RA+ for sorting. Whole-study results and caveats: Amid some 1 million naive cells, spiked Jurkat TCR RNA from one cell was reportedly still detectable.

As for this clonotype: The target antigen is unknown. A much bigger clone sits one base away, suggesting this may be a read error.

TCRdb re-derived calls from the PCR reads in MiXCR, one entry per CDR3 protein. The repertoire includes fewer than 350,000 distinct CDR3 sequences, about 23% of them detected once, and 0.74% sits in the top ten. The receptor's source is a human donor in good health. Some libraries in this study had Jurkat cell RNA spiked in. V usage is TRBV5-6 and J usage is TRBJ2-7, with D hard to call. The sample consisted of naive CD8+ T cells from blood, with Jurkat cell RNA spiked in. This sample's subset: FACS-sorted CD8+CD4-CCR7+CD45RA+ naive T cells. CDR3 sequence: CASSLWLSSYEQYF. Written as DNA, the CDR3 is TGTGCCAGCAGCTTGTGGCTTTCCTCCTACGAGCAGTACTTC.